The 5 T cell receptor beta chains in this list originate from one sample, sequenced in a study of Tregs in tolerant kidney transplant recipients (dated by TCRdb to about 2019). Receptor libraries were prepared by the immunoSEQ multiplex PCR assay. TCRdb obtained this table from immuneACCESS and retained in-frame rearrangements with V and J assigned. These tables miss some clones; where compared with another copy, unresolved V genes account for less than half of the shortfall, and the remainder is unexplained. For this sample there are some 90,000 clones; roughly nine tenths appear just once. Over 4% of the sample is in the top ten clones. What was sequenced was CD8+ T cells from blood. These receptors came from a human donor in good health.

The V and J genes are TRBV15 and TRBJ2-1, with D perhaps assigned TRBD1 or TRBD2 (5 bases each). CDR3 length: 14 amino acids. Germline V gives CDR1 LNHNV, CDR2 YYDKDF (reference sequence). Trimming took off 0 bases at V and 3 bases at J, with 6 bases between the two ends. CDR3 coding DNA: TGTGCCACCAGCAGAGAGGGGGACTACAATGAGCAGTTCTTC. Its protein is CATSREGDYNEQFF. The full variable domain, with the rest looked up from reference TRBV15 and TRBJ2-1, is DAMVIQNPRYQVTQFGKPVTLSCSQTLNHNVMYWYQQKSSQAPKLLFHYYDKDFNNEADTPDNFQSRRPNTSFCFLDIRSPGLGDTAMYLCATSREGDYNEQFFGPGTRLTVL.

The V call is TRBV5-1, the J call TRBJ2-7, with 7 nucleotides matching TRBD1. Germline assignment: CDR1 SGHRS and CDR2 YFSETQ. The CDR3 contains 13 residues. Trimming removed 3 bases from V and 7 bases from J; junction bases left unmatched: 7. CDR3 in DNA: TGCGCCAGCAGCTCCATACAGGGGCGAGAGCAGTACTTC. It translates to CASSSIQGREQYF.

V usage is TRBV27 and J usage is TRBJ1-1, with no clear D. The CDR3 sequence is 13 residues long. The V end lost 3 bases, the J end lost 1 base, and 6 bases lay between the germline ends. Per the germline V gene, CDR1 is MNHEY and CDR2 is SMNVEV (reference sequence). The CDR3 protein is CASSLARNTEAFF. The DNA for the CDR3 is TGTGCCAGCAGTTTGGCAAGGAACACTGAAGCTTTCTTT.

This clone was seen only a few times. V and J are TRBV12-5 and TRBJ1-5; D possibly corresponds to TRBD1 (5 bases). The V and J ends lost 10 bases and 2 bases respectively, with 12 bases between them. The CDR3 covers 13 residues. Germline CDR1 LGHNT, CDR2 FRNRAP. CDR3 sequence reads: CATTGARNQPQHF. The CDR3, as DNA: TGTGCTACCACCGGGGCGCGCAATCAGCCCCAGCATTTT.

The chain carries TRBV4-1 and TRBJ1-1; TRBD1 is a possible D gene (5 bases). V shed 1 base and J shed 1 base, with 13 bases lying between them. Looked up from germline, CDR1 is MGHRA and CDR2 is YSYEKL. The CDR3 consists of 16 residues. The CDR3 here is CASSQGGARGNTEAFF. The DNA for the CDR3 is TGCGCCAGCAGCCAAGGAGGGGCGCGGGGGAACACTGAAGCTTTCTTT.